The T cell receptor beta chain described here comes from a study of cytomegalovirus exposure and HLA in healthy donors. V shed 0 bases and J shed 8 bases, with 8 bases lying between them. This CDR3 is 13 amino acids long. The germline V gene encodes CDR1 LGHNA and CDR2 YNFKEQ. In its sample, this clone was seen a few times. No antigen is known for it. Study-wide results and limits: Among TCR beta chains, those listed as cytomegalovirus-associated numbered around 160.

Both 60 Vbeta primers and 13 Jbeta primers went into the PCR. The assay was immunoSEQ multiplex PCR, and TCRdb's table has in-frame clones only and misses some. The repertoire holds approximately 200,000 clones, with nearly 80% as singletons. Material: PBMCs. V usage is TRBV4-2 and J usage is TRBJ2-4, with D possibly being TRBD1 (5 bases). This clonotype originated in a man aged 18 to 35 in good health and CMV-seronegative. CDR3 amino acids: CASSQDLGDIQYF. CDR3 DNA: TGTGCCAGCAGCCAAGATTTAGGGGACATTCAGTACTTC.